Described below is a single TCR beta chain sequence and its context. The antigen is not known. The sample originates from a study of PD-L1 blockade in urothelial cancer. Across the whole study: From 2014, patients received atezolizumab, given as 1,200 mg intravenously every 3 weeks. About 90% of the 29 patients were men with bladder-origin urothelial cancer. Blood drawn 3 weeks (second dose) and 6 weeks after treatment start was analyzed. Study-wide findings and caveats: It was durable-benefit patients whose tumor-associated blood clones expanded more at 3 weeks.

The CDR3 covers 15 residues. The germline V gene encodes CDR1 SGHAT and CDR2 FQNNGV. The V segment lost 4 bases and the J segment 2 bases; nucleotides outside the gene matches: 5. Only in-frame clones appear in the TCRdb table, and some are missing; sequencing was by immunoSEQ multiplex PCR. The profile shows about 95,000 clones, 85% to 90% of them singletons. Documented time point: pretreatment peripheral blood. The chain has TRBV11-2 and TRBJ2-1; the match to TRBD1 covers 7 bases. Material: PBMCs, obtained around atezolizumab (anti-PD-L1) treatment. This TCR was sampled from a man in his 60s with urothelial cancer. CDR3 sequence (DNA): TGTGCCAGCAGCTATTCTCAGGGGGCCTACAATGAGCAGTTCTTC. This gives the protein CASSYSQGAYNEQFF. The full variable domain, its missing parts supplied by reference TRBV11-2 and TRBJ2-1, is EAGVAQSPRYKIIEKRQSVAFWCNPISGHATLYWYQQILGQGPKLLIQFQNNGVVDDSQLPKDRFSAERLKGVDSTLKIQPAKLEDSAVYLCASSYSQGAYNEQFFGPGTRLTVL.